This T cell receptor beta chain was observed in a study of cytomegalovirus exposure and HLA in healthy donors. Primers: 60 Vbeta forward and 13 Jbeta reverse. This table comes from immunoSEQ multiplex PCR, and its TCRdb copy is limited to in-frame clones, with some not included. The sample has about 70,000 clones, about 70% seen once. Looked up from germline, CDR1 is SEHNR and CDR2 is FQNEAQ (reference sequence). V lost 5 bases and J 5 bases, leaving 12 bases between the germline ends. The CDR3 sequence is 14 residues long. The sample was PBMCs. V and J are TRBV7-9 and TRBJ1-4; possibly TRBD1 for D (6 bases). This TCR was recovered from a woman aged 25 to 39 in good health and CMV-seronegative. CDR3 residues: CASSVTGSNEKLFF. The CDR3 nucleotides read TGTGCCAGCAGCGTAACAGGGTCAAATGAAAAACTGTTTTTT. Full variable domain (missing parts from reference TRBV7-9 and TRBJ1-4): DTGVSQNPRHKITKRGQNVTFRCDPISEHNRLYWYRQTLGQGPEFLTYFQNEAQLEKSRLLSDRFSAERPKGSFSTLEIQRTEQGDSAMYLCASSVTGSNEKLFFGSGTQLSVL.